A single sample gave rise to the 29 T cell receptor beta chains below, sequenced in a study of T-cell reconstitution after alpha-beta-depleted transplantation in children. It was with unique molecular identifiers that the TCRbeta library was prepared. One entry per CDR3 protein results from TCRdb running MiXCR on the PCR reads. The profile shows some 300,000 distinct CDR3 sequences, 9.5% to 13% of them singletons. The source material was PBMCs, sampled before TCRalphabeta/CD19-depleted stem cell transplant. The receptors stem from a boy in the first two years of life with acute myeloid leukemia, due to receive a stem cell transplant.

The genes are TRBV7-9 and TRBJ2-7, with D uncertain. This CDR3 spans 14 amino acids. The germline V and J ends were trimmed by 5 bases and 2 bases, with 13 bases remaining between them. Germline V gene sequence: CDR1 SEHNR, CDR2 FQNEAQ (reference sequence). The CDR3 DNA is TGTGCCAGCAGCCTAACCGGGCGGACCTACGAGCAGTACTTC. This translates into CASSLTGRTYEQYF.

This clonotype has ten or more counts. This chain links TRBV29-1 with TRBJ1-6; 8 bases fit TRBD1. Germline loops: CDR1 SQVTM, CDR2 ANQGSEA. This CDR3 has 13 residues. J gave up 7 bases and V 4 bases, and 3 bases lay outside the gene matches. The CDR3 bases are TGCAGCGTTGCAAGGACAGGGAATTCACCCCTCCACTTT. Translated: CSVARTGNSPLHF.

CDR3 nucleotides: TGTGCCAGCAGCTTAGAGCATTCAGAGACCCAGTACTTC. It yields the protein CASSLEHSETQYF. V and J are TRBV7-2 and TRBJ2-5; D ambiguous. Germline loops: CDR1 SGHTA, CDR2 FQGNSA. The CDR3 runs 13 residues. Trimming stripped 1 base from V and 4 bases from J, with 7 bases between. The variable domain in full, with the rest retrieved from reference TRBV7-2 and TRBJ2-5, is GAGVSQSPSNKVTEKGKDVELRCDPISGHTALYWYRQSLGQGLEFLIYFQGNSAPDKSGLPSDRFSAERTGGSVSTLTIQRTQQEDSAVYLCASSLEHSETQYFGPGTRLLVL.

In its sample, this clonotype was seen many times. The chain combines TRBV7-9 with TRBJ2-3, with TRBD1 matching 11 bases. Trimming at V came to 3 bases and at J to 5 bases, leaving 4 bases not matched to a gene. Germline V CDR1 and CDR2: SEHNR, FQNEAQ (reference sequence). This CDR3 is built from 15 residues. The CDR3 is CASSFGQGAGDTQYF. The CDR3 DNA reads TGTGCCAGCAGCTTCGGACAGGGGGCGGGAGATACGCAGTATTTT.

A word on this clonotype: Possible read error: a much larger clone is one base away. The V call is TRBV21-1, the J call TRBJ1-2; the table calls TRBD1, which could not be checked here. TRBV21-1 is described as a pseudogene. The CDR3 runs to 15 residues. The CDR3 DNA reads TGTGCCAGCAACTCAGACCGACCCCGGCTCTATGGCTACACCTTC. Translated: CASNSDRPRLYGYTF.

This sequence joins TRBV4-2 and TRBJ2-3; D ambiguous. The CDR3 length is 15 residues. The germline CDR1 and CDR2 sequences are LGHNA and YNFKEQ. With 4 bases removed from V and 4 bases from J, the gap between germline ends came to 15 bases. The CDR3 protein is CASSPESGVADTQYF. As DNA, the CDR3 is TGTGCCAGCAGCCCAGAGTCCGGCGTCGCAGATACGCAGTATTTT.

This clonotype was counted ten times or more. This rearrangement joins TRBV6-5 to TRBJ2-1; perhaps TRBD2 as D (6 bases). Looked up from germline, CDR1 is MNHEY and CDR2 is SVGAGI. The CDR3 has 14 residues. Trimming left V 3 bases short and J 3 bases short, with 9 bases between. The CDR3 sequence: CASSYRGSYNEQFF. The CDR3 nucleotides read TGTGCCAGCAGTTATCGGGGGAGCTACAATGAGCAGTTCTTC.

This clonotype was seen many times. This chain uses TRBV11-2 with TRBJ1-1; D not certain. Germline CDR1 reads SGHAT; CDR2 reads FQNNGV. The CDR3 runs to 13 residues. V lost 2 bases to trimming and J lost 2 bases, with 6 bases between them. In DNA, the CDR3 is TGTGCCAGCAGCTTACAGATTAACACTGAAGCTTTCTTT. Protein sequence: CASSLQINTEAFF. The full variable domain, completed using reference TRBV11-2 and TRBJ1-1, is EAGVAQSPRYKIIEKRQSVAFWCNPISGHATLYWYQQILGQGPKLLIQFQNNGVVDDSQLPKDRFSAERLKGVDSTLKIQPAKLEDSAVYLCASSLQINTEAFFGQGTRLTVV.

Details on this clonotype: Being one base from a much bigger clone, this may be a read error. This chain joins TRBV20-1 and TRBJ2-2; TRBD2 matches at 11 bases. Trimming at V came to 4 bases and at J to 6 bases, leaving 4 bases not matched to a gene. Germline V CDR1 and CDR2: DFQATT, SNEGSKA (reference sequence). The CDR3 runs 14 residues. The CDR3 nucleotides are TGCAGTGCTAAACTAGCGGGGGACGCCGGGGAGCTGTTTTTT. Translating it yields CSAKLAGDAGELFF.

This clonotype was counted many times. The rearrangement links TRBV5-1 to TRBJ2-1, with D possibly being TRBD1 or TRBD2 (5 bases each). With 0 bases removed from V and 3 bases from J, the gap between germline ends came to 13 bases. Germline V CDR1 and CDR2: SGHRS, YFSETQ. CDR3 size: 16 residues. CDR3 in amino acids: CASSLGGSHFYNEQFF. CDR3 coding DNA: TGCGCCAGCAGCTTGGGGGGGTCTCATTTCTACAATGAGCAGTTCTTC.

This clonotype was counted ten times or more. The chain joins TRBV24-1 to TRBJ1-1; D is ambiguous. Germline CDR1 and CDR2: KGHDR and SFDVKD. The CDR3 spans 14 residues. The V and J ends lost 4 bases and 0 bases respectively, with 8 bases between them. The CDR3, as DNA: TGTGCCACCAGTGACGGCTCTCTGAACACTGAAGCTTTCTTT. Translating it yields CATSDGSLNTEAFF.

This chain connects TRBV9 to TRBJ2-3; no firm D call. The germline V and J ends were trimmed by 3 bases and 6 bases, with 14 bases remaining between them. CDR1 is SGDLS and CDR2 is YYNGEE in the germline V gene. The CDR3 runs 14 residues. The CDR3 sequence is CASSAPDPFDTQYF. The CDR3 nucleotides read TGTGCCAGCAGCGCCCCGGACCCTTTCGATACGCAGTATTTT.

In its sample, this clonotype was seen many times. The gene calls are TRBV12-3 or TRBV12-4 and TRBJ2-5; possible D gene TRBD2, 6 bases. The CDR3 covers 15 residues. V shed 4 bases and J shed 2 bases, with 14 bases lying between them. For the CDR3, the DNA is TGTGCCAGCAGTTCGAGTAGCGGAACTCAAGAGACCCAGTACTTC. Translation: CASSSSSGTQETQYF.

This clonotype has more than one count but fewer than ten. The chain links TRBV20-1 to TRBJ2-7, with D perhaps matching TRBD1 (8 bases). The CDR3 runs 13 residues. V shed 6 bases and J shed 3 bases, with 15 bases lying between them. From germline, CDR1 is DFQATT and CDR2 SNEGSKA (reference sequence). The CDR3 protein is CSAGGTGFYEQYF. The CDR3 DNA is TGCAGTGCGGGGGGGACAGGATTCTACGAGCAGTACTTC.

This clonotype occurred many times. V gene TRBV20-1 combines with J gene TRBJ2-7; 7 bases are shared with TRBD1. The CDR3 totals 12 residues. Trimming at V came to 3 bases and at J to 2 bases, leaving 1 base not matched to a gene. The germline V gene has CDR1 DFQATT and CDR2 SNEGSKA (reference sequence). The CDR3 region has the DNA TGCAGTGCTAGCAGGGGGACCTACGAGCAGTACTTC. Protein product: CSASRGTYEQYF.

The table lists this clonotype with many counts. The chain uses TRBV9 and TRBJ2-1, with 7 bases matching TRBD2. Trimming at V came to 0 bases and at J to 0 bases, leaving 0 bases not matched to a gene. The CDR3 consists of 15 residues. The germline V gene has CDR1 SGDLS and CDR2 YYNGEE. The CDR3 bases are TGTGCCAGCAGCGTAGGGACTAGCTCCTACAATGAGCAGTTCTTC. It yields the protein CASSVGTSSYNEQFF.

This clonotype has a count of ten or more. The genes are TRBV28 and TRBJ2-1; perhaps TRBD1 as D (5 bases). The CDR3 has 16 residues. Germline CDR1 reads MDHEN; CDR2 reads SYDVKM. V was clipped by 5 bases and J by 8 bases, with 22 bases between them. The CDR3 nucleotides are TGTGCCAGCAGTGGACACCGGACCAAAGTTGGTGATGAGCAGTTCTTC. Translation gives CASSGHRTKVGDEQFF.

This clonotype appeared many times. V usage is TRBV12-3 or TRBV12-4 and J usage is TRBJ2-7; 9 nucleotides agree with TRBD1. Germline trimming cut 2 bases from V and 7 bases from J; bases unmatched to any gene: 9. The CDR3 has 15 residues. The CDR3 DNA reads TGTGCCAGCAGTTTAAATCCTACAGGGGGCGCGGAGCAGTACTTC. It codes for CASSLNPTGGAEQYF.

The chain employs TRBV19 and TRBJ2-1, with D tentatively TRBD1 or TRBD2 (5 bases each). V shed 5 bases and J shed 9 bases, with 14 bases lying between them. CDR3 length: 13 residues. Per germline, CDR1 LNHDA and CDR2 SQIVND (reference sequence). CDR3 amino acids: CASSVASQGEQFF. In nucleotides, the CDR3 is TGTGCCAGTAGTGTGGCTAGCCAGGGTGAGCAGTTCTTC.

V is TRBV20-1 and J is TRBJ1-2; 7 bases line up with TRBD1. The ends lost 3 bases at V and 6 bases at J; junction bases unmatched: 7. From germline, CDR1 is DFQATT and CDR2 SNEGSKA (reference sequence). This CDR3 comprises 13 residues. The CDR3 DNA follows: TGCAGTGCTAGCCCGGACAGGTGGAATGGCTACACCTTC. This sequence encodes CSASPDRWNGYTF.

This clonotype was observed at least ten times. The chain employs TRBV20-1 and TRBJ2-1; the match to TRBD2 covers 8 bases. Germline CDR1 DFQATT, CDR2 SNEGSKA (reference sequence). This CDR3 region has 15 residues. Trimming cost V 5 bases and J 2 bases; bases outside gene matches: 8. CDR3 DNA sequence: TGCAGTGCTGGAGGGGGAGCGGGAGCCTACAATGAGCAGTTCTTC. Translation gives CSAGGGAGAYNEQFF.

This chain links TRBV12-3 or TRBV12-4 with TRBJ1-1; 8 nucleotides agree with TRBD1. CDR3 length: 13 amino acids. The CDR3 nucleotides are TGTACCTGCTGTTTAACAGGGGGCACTGAAGCTTTCTTT. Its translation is CTCCLTGGTEAFF.

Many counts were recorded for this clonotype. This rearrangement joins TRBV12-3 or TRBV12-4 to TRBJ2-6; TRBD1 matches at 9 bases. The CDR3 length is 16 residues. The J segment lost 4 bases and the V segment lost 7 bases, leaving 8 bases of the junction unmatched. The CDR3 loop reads CASNPTGGAGANVLTF. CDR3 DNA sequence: TGTGCCAGCAACCCCACAGGGGGCGCCGGGGCCAACGTCCTGACTTTC.

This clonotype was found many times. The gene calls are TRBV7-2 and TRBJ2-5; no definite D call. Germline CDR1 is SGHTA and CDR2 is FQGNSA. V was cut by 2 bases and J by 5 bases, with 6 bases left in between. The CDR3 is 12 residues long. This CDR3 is CASSLSLETQYF. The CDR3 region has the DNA TGTGCCAGCAGCTTATCTCTTGAGACCCAGTACTTC. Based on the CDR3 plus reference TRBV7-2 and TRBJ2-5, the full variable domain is GAGVSQSPSNKVTEKGKDVELRCDPISGHTALYWYRQSLGQGLEFLIYFQGNSAPDKSGLPSDRFSAERTGGSVSTLTIQRTQQEDSAVYLCASSLSLETQYFGPGTRLLVL.

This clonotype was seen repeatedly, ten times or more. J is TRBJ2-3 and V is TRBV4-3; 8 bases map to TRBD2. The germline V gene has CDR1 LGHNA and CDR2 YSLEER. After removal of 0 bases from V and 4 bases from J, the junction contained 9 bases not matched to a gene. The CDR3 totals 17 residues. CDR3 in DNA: TGCGCCAGCAGCCAAGATCTTACGGGAGGGCCCCCAGATACGCAGTATTTT. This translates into CASSQDLTGGPPDTQYF.

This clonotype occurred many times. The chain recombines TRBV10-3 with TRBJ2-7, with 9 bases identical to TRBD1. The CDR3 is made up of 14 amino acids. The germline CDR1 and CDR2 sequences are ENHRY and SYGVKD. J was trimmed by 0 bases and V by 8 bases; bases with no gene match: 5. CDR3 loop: CAIAGTGTSYEQYF. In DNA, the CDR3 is TGTGCCATCGCCGGGACAGGGACCTCCTACGAGCAGTACTTC.

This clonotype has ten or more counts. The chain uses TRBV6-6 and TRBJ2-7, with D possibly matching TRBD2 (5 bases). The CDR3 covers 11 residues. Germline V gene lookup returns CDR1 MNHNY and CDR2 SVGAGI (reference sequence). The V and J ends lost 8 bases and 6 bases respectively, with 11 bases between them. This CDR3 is CASEWAGEQYF. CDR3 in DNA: TGTGCCAGCGAATGGGCGGGCGAGCAGTACTTC.

The CDR3 region has the DNA TGTGCCAGCACCCAAGAGGGGGGGACGGGGACCCAGTACTTC. Encoded protein: CASTQEGGTGTQYF. The rearrangement joins TRBV11-2 to TRBJ2-5; perhaps TRBD2 as D (7 bases). The CDR3 is made up of 14 amino acids. Germline lookup yields CDR1 SGHAT and CDR2 FQNNGV. Trimming shortened V by 7 bases and J by 7 bases, and 19 bases separated the two germline ends.

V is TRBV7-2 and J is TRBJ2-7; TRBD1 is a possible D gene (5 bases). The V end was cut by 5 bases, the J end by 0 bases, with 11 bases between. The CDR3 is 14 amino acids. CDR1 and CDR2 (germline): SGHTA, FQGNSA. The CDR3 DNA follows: TGTGCCAGCAGCAAACGACAGAACTCCTACGAGCAGTACTTC. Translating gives CASSKRQNSYEQYF.